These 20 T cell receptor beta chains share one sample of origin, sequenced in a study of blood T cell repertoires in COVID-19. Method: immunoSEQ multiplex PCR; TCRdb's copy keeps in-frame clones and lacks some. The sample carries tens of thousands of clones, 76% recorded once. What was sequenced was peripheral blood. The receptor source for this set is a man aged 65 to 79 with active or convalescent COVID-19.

CDR3: CASSRAPNQPQHF. CDR3 sequence (DNA): TGTGCCAGCAGCCGAGCCCCCAATCAGCCCCAGCATTTT. The chain is built from TRBV5-5 and TRBJ1-5; D ambiguous. This CDR3 comprises 13 residues. The V gene's germline CDR1 is SGHKS and CDR2 YYEKEE (reference sequence). Trimming stripped 4 bases from V and 3 bases from J, with 8 bases between.

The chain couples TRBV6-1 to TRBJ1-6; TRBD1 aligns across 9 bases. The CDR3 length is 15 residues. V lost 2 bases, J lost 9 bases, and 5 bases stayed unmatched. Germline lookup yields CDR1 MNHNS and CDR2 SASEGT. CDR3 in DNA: TGTGCCAGCAGTGAAACACCGGGACAGGGTTCACCCCTCCACTTT. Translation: CASSETPGQGSPLHF.

This chain's CDR3 is CASSTPTNPGSLITDTQYF. CDR3 nucleotide sequence: TGTGCCAGCAGCACCCCTACTAACCCGGGATCCTTGATCACAGATACGCAGTATTTT. The chain couples TRBV11-3 to TRBJ2-3, with D possibly being TRBD2 (5 bases). CDR1 and CDR2 from the germline V gene are SGHNT and YENEEA. Trimming left V 5 bases short and J 2 bases short, with 26 bases between. This CDR3 has 19 amino acids. Using reference TRBV11-3 and TRBJ2-3 for the parts outside the CDR3, the full variable domain is EAGVVQSPRYKIIEKKQPVAFWCNPISGHNTLYWYLQNLGQGPELLIRYENEEAVDDSQLPKDRFSAERLKGVDSTLKIQPAELGDSAVYLCASSTPTNPGSLITDTQYFGPGTRLTVL.

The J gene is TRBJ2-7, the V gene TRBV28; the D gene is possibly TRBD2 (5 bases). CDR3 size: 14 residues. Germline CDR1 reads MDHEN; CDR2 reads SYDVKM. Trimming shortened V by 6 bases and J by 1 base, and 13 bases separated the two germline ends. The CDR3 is CASSQSGISYEQYF. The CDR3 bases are TGTGCCAGCAGCCAATCGGGGATATCCTACGAGCAGTACTTC.

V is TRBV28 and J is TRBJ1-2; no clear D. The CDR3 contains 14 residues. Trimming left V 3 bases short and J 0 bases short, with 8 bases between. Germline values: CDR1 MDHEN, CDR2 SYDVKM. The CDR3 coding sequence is TGTGCCAGCAGTTTTGACGGAGCTAACTATGGCTACACCTTC. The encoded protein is CASSFDGANYGYTF.

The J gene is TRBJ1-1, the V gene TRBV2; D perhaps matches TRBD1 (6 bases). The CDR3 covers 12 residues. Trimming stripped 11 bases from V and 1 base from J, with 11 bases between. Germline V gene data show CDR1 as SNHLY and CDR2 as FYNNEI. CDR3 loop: CAGGQKNTEAFF. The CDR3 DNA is TGTGCCGGAGGACAGAAGAACACTGAAGCTTTCTTT.

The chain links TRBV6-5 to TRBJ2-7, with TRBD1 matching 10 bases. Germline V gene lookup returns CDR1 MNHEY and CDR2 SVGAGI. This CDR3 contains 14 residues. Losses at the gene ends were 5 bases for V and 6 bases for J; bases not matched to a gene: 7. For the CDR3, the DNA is TGTGCCAGCAGTCGGGACAGGGGCTTAAGCGAGCAGTACTTC. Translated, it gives CASSRDRGLSEQYF.

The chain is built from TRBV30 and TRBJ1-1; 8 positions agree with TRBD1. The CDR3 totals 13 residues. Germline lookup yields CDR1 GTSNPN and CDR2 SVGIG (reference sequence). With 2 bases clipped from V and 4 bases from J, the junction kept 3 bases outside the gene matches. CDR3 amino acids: CAWSLRGLTEAFF. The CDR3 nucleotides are TGTGCCTGGAGTCTCAGGGGGCTCACTGAAGCTTTCTTT. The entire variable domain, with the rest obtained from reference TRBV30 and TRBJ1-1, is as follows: SQTIHQWPATLVQPVGSPLSLECTVEGTSNPNLYWYRQAAGRGLQLLFYSVGIGQISSEVPQNLSASRPQDRQFILSSKKLLLSDSGFYLCAWSLRGLTEAFFGQGTRLTVV.

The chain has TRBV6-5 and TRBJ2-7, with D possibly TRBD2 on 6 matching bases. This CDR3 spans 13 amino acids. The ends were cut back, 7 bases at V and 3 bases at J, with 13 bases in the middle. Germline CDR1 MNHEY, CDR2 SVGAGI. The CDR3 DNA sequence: TGTGCCAGCACTGGAGGGGTACACTACGAGCAGTACTTC. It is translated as CASTGGVHYEQYF.

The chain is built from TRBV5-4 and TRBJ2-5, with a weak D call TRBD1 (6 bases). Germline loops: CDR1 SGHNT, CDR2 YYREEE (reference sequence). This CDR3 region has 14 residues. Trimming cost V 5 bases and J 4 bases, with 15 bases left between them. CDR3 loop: CASSQRGMGETQYF. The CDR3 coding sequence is TGTGCCAGCAGTCAGAGGGGGATGGGAGAGACCCAGTACTTC. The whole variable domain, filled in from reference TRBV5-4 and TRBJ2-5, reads ETGVTQSPTHLIKTRGQQVTLRCSSQSGHNTVSWYQQALGQGPQFIFQYYREEENGRGNFPPRFSGLQFPNYSSELNVNALELDDSALYLCASSQRGMGETQYFGPGTRLLVL.

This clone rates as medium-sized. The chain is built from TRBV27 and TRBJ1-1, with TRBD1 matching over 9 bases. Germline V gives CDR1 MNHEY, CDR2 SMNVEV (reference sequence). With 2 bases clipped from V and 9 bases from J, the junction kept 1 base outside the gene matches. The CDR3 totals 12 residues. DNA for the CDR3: TGTGCCAGCAGTTTAGGGACAGGGAAAGCTTTCTTT. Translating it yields CASSLGTGKAFF.

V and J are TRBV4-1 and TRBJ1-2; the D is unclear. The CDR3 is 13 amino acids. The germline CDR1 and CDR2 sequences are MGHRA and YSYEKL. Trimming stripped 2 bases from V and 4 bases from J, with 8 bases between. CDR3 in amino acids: CASSQSTGYGYTF. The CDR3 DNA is TGCGCCAGCAGCCAAAGTACGGGCTATGGCTACACCTTC.

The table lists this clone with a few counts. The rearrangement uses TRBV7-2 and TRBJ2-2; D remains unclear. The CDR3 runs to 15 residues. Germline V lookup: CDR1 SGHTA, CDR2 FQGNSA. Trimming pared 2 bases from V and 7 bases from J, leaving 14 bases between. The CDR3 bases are TGTGCCAGCAGCTTAAGATCCGAATTCGGCGGGGAGCTGTTTTTT. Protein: CASSLRSEFGGELFF.

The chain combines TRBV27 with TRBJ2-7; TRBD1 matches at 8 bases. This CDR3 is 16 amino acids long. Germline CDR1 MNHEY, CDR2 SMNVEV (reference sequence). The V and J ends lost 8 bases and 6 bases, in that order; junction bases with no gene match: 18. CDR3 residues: CASGITTGTGFAEQYF. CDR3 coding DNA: TGTGCCAGCGGAATAACCACCGGGACAGGATTCGCCGAGCAGTACTTC.

The CDR3 coding sequence is TGTGCCAGCAGCCAAGGCCGGACAGATCAGCCCCAGCATTTT. Translated, it gives CASSQGRTDQPQHF. The V call is TRBV3-1 (or the pseudogene TRBV3-2), the J call TRBJ1-5; D is perhaps TRBD1 (6 bases). This CDR3 comprises 14 residues. V was cut by 1 base and J by 5 bases, with 9 bases left in between. CDR1 and CDR2 (germline): LGHDT, YNNKEL (reference sequence).

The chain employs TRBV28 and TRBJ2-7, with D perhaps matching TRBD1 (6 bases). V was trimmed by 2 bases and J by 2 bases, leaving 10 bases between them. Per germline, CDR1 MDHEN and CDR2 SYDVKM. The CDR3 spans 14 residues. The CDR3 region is CASSLAQGPYEQYF. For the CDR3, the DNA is TGTGCCAGCAGTTTAGCACAGGGACCCTACGAGCAGTACTTC. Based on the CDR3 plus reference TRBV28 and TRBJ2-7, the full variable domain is DVKVTQSSRYLVKRTGEKVFLECVQDMDHENMFWYRQDPGLGLRLIYFSYDVKMKEKGDIPEGYSVSREKKERFSLILESASTNQTSMYLCASSLAQGPYEQYFGPGTRLTVT.

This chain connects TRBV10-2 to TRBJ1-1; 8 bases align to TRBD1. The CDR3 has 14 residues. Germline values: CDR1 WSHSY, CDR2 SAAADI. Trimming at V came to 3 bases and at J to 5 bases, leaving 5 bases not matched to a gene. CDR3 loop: CASSDQGARTEAFF. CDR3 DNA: TGCGCCAGCAGTGACCAGGGGGCGAGGACTGAAGCTTTCTTT.

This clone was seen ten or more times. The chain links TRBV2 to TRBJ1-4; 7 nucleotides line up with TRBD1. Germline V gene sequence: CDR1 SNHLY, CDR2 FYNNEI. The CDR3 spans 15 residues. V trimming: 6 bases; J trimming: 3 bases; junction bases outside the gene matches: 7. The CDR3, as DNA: TGTGCCAGCAGGCCGGAGGGACAGTCTAATGAAAAACTGTTTTTT. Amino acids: CASRPEGQSNEKLFF.

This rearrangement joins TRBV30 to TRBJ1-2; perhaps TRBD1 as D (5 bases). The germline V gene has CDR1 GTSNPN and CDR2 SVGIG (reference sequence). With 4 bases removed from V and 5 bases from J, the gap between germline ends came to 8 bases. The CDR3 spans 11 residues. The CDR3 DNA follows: TGTGCCTGGACTGGGGGGTATGGCTACACCTTC. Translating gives CAWTGGYGYTF.

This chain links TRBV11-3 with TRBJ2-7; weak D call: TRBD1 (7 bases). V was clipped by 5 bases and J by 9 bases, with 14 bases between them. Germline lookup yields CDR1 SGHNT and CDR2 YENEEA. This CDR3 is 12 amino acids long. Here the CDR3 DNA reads TGTGCCAGCAGCCAGGGCAGGGGGGCGCAGTACTTC. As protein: CASSQGRGAQYF. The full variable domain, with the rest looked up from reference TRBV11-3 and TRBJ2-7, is EAGVVQSPRYKIIEKKQPVAFWCNPISGHNTLYWYLQNLGQGPELLIRYENEEAVDDSQLPKDRFSAERLKGVDSTLKIQPAELGDSAVYLCASSQGRGAQYFGPGTRLTVT.